The 3 T cell receptor beta chains given below trace back to one sample, sequenced in a study of technical replicates of blood from four donors. Assay: immunoSEQ multiplex PCR; the TCRdb copy retains only in-frame clones and omits some. The sample holds 65,000 to 95,000 clones, 93% seen once. The sample taken for sequencing was T cells isolated from PBMCs. Receptors originate from a human donor in good health.

This clone appeared once. The rearrangement joins TRBV21-1 to TRBJ1-2; the listed D gene, TRBD1, was not tested against the DNA. TRBV21-1 is a listed pseudogene. The CDR3 extends over 20 amino acids. In DNA form, the CDR3 reads TGTGCCAGCAGCAAAGCGCTCCACCTGGGCGCATTTGGTCGCTACCTTGGCTACACCTTC. The encoded protein is CASSKALHLGAFGRYLGYTF.

The chain carries TRBV4-1 and TRBJ2-7; a possible D gene is TRBD1 (6 bases). V lost 4 bases and J 0 bases, leaving 10 bases between the germline ends. Germline loops: CDR1 MGHRA, CDR2 YSYEKL. There are 14 residues in the CDR3. CDR3 bases: TGCGCCAGCAGCCTCGACAGGAACTCCTACGAGCAGTACTTC. Protein: CASSLDRNSYEQYF.

The rearrangement links TRBV14 to TRBJ2-4; D gene unclear. CDR1 is SGHDN and CDR2 is FVKESK in the germline V gene. This CDR3 is built from 13 residues. Trimming stripped 5 bases from V and 2 bases from J, with 7 bases between. CDR3 region: CASSDFPKNIQYF. CDR3 bases: TGTGCCAGCAGCGACTTCCCCAAAAACATTCAGTACTTC.